The rows below give T cell receptor beta chains drawn from one sample of a study of blood T cells in healthy people across ages. TCRdb reprocessed the 5' RACE reads via MiXCR and lists one record per CDR3 protein. The sample lists 500,000 to 700,000 distinct CDR3 sequences; less than 35% were seen once. Input material: blood. The receptors originated from a woman aged 80 or over in good health. CDR3s include the opening cysteine and the closing phenylalanine or tryptophan. Each record gives: V gene, CDR3 length, J gene, clone size, D gene, CDR3 protein, CDR3 DNA. The D gene is left open where the match is weak. The listing skips clone size in some rows; elsewhere it reads once, few, many or a size class.

>TRBV4-2|19|TRBJ2-1|many|TRBD2
CASSQGTQRGGTAYNEQFF
TGTGCCAGCAGCCAAGGTACCCAGCGGGGGGGCACGGCCTACAATGAGCAGTTCTTC
>TRBV29-1|13|TRBJ1-2|NA|TRBD1
CSVGPGGRYGYTF
TGCAGCGTTGGGCCAGGGGGCCGGTATGGCTACACCTTC
>TRBV13|13|TRBJ2-7|many|NA
CASSSPSSSEQYF
TGTGCCAGCAGCTCTCCCTCTAGTTCCGAGCAGTACTTC
>TRBV6-2/TRBV6-3|14|TRBJ2-5|many|NA
CASTEPGPGETQYF
TGTGCCAGCACCGAACCCGGTCCGGGAGAGACCCAGTACTTC
>TRBV10-3|15|TRBJ1-5|many|TRBD1
CAISEGTGSGQPQHF
TGTGCCATCAGTGAGGGGACAGGGTCTGGTCAGCCCCAGCATTTT
>TRBV20-1|13|TRBJ1-2|many|NA
CSASIPQERGYTF
TGCAGTGCTAGCATACCACAGGAGAGGGGCTACACCTTC
>TRBV20-1|15|TRBJ1-2|many|TRBD1
CSASPRTGGAYGYTF
TGCAGTGCTAGCCCTAGGACAGGGGGGGCCTATGGCTACACCTTC
>TRBV15|14|TRBJ1-2|NA|NA
CATSRDLPLAGYTF
TGTGCCACCAGCAGAGATCTACCCTTAGCTGGCTACACCTTC
>TRBV20-1|12|TRBJ1-4|NA|TRBD1
CRAKGANEKLFF
TGCAGGGCAAAGGGGGCGAATGAAAAACTGTTTTTT
>TRBV2|15|TRBJ1-2|NA|TRBD1
CASSELGQGNYGYTF
TGTGCCAGCAGTGAACTAGGACAGGGAAACTATGGCTACACCTTC
>TRBV20-1|14|TRBJ1-2|NA|TRBD1
CSAARTGGVYGYTF
TGCAGTGCTGCGCGGACAGGGGGCGTATATGGCTACACCTTC
>TRBV12-3/TRBV12-4|17|TRBJ2-3|NA|TRBD2
CASSLASGGLRADAQYF
TGTGCCAGCAGTTTAGCTAGCGGGGGACTCAGAGCAGATGCGCAGTATTTT
>TRBV29-1|12|TRBJ2-7|few|TRBD1
CSAGQGTYEQYF
TGCAGCGCCGGACAGGGGACCTACGAGCAGTACTTC
>TRBV5-1|16|TRBJ2-5|NA|NA
CANSSSWGQLRETQYF
TGCGCCAACAGCTCTAGCTGGGGGCAGCTCAGGGAGACCCAGTACTTC
>TRBV7-8|15|TRBJ1-3|NA|TRBD1
CASSLDGTAGNTIYF
TGTGCCAGCAGCTTGGACGGGACAGCAGGAAACACCATATATTTT
>TRBV20-1|13|TRBJ2-7|many|TRBD2
CSATLAGAGEQYF
TGCAGTGCGACCCTAGCGGGGGCGGGGGAGCAGTACTTC
>TRBV5-6|16|TRBJ1-5|NA|TRBD1
CASSLVGQGSNQPQHF
TGTGCCAGCAGCTTAGTAGGACAGGGAAGCAATCAGCCCCAGCATTTT
>TRBV7-2|15|TRBJ2-3|once|TRBD2
CASSPVAGGGDTQYF
TGTGCCAGCAGCCCAGTGGCGGGGGGAGGAGATACGCAGTATTTT
>TRBV10-3|18|TRBJ2-7|many|NA
CAISDQLTRGRQGYEQYF
TGTGCCATCAGTGATCAGCTGACGCGGGGGCGCCAAGGGTACGAGCAGTACTTC
>TRBV15|14|TRBJ2-7|NA|TRBD2
CATSMGGGAYEQYF
TGTGCCACCAGCATGGGCGGGGGGGCTTACGAGCAGTACTTC
>TRBV20-1|14|TRBJ2-2|once|NA
CSLLRLPDTGELFF
TGCAGCCTATTAAGGCTTCCAGACACCGGGGAGCTGTTTTTT
>TRBV20-1|14|TRBJ1-6|many|NA
CSARDGQRQIPLHF
TGCAGTGCTAGAGATGGGCAGCGCCAAATACCCCTCCACTTT
>TRBV30|12|TRBJ1-1|NA|NA
CAWSNGVTEAFF
TGTGCCTGGAGTAATGGGGTCACTGAAGCTTTCTTT
>TRBV18|17|TRBJ2-5|NA|NA
CASSPRPQLSLRETQYF
TGTGCCAGCTCACCACGACCGCAGTTAAGCCTCAGGGAGACCCAGTACTTC
>TRBV7-2|14|TRBJ2-5|many|TRBD1
CASSSGQGRETQYF
TGTGCCAGCAGCTCGGGACAGGGTAGGGAGACCCAGTACTTC
>TRBV4-2|17|TRBJ2-3|many|NA
CASSQEGAFVGTDTQYF
TGTGCCAGCAGCCAAGAGGGGGCTTTCGTCGGCACAGATACGCAGTATTTT
>TRBV7-2|13|TRBJ2-7|NA|NA
CASSPTGFYEQYF
TGTGCCAGCAGCCCGACAGGTTTCTACGAGCAGTACTTC
>TRBV5-4|15|TRBJ1-4|few|TRBD1
CASSSGGWANEKLFF
TGTGCCAGCAGCTCAGGGGGTTGGGCTAATGAAAAACTGTTTTTT
>TRBV28|13|TRBJ2-7|many|NA
CASTLGRNHEQYF
TGTGCCAGCACCCTAGGGAGGAACCACGAGCAGTACTTC
>TRBV15|14|TRBJ2-7|few|NA
CATSRDREVGEQYF
TGTGCCACTAGCAGAGACAGGGAGGTAGGCGAGCAGTACTTC
>TRBV28|15|TRBJ2-3|many|NA
CASRGWTDRSDTQYF
TGTGCCAGCAGGGGGTGGACGGATCGGTCAGATACGCAGTATTTT
>TRBV5-1|15|TRBJ1-5|many|TRBD1
CASSRGTGGNQPQHF
TGCGCCAGCAGTCGCGGGACAGGGGGCAATCAGCCCCAGCATTTT
>TRBV7-9|11|TRBJ2-1|NA|NA
CASRQLNEQFF
TGTGCCAGCAGACAGCTCAATGAGCAGTTCTTC
>TRBV4-3|15|TRBJ2-7|NA|NA
CANSQEPGQAFEQYF
TGCGCCAACAGCCAGGAACCGGGACAAGCTTTCGAGCAGTACTTC
>TRBV6-5|14|TRBJ2-7|NA|TRBD1
CASRPDRGRRKQYF
TGTGCCAGCAGGCCAGACAGGGGGCGCCGGAAGCAGTACTTC
>TRBV19|17|TRBJ2-5|NA|TRBD1
CASSIDLWRQGPAEQYF
TGTGCCAGTAGTATAGATCTTTGGAGACAGGGGCCCGCTGAGCAGTACTTC
>TRBV6-1|16|TRBJ2-7|NA|TRBD1
CASRGTGTANSYEQYF
TGTGCCAGCAGGGGCACCGGGACAGCGAACTCCTACGAGCAGTACTTC
>TRBV7-2|15|TRBJ1-3|NA|NA
CASSLGQISGNTIYF
TGTGCCAGCAGCTTAGGACAGATCTCTGGAAACACCATATATTTT
>TRBV5-5|18|TRBJ2-2|NA|NA
CASSLVAGIGTYTGELFF
TGTGCCAGCAGCTTGGTGGCGGGGATAGGGACGTACACCGGGGAGCTGTTTTTT
>TRBV20-1|14|TRBJ2-3|many|NA
CSATSPWATDTQYF
TGCAGTGCTACCTCTCCTTGGGCTACAGATACGCAGTATTTT
>TRBV29-1|10|TRBJ2-7|many|NA
CSVGHYEQYF
TGCAGCGTTGGCCACTACGAGCAGTACTTC
>TRBV3-1|17|TRBJ2-7|NA|TRBD2
CASSQDMGGSSYNEQYF
TGTGCCAGCAGCCAAGATATGGGGGGGAGCTCCTACAATGAGCAGTACTTC
>TRBV20-1|14|TRBJ1-4|many|NA
CSATRDATNEKLFF
TGCAGTGCTACGAGGGACGCAACTAATGAAAAACTGTTTTTT